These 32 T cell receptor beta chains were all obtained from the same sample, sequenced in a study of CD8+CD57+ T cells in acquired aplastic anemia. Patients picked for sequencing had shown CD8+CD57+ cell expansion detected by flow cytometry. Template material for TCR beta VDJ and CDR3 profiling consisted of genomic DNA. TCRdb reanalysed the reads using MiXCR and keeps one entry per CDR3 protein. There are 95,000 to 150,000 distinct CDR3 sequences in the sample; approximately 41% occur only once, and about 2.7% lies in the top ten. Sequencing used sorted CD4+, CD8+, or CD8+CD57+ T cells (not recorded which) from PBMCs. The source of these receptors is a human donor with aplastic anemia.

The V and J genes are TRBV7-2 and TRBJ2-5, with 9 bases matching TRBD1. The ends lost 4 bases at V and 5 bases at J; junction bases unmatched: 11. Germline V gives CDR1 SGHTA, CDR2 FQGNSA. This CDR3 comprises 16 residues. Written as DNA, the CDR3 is TGTGCCAGCAGCTCCTCGAACAGGGGGCCCAAGGAGACCCAGTACTTC. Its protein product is CASSSSNRGPKETQYF. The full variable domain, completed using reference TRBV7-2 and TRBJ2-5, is GAGVSQSPSNKVTEKGKDVELRCDPISGHTALYWYRQSLGQGLEFLIYFQGNSAPDKSGLPSDRFSAERTGGSVSTLTIQRTQQEDSAVYLCASSSSNRGPKETQYFGPGTRLLVL.

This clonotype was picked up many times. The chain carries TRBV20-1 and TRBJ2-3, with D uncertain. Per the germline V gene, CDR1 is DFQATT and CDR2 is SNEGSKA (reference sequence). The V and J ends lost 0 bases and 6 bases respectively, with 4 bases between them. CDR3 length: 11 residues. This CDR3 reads CSARDRDTQYF. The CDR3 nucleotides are TGCAGTGCTAGAGATAGGGATACGCAGTATTTT.

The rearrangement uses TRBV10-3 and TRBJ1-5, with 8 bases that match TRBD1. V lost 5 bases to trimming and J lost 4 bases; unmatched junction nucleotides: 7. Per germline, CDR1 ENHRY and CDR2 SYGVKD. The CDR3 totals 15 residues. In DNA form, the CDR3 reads TGTGCCATCAGTCCGACAGGGGAGTATAATCAGCCCCAGCATTTT. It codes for CAISPTGEYNQPQHF.

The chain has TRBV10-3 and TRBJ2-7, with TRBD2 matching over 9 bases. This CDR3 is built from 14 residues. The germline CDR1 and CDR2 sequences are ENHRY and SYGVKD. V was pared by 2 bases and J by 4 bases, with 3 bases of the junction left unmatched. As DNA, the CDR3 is TGTGCCATCAGTGAGGGAGCGGGGGGATACGAGCAGTACTTC. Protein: CAISEGAGGYEQYF.

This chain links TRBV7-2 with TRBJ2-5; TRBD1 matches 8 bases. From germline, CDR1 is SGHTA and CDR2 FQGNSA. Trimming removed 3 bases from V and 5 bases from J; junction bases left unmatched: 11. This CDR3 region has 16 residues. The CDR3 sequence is CASSFQGQVLGETQYF. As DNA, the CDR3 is TGTGCCAGCAGCTTTCAGGGACAGGTCTTGGGCGAGACCCAGTACTTC.

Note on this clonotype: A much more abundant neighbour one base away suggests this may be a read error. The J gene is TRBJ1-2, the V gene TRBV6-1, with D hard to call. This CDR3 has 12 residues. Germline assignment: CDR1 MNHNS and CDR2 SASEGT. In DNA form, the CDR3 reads TGTGTCAGTTCCTTGGGGAATCGTGGCTACACCTTC. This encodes CVSSLGNRGYTF.

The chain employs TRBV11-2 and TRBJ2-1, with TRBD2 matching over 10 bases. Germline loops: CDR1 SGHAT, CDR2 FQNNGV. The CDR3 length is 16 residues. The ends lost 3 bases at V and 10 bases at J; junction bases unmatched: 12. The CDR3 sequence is CASSLVDSGGALEQFF. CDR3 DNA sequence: TGTGCCAGCAGCTTGGTTGACAGCGGGGGGGCCTTAGAGCAGTTCTTC.

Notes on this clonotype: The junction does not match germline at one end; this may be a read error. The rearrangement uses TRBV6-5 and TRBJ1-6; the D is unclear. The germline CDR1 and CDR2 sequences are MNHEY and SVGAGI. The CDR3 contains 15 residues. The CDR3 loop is CAGSYSVGDNSPLHF. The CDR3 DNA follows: TGTGCCGGCAGTTACTCGGTAGGAGATAATTCACCCCTCCACTTT.

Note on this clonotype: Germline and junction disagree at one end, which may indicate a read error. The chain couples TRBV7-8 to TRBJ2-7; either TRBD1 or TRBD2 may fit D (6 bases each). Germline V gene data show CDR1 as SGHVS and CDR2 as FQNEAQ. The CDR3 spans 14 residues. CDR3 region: CASSLAGHMYEQYF. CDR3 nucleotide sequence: TGCGCCAGCAGCTTGGCGGGACACATGTACGAGCAGTACTTC.

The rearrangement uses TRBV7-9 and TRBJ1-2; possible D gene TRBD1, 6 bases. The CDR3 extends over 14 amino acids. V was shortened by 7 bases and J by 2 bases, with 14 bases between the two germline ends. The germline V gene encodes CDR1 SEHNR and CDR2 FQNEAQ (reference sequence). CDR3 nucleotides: TGTGCCAGCACCCGGGACATCAGGAACTATGGCTACACCTTC. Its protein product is CASTRDIRNYGYTF.

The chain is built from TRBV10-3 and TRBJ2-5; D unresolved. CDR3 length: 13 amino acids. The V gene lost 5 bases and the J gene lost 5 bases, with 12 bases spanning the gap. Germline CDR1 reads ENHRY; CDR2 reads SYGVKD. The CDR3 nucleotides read TGTGCCATCAGTTACTCAGCGTGGGAGACCCAGTACTTC. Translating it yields CAISYSAWETQYF.

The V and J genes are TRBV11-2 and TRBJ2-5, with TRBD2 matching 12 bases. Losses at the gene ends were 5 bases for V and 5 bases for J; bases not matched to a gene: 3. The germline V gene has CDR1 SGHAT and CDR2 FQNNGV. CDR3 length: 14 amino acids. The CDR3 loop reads CASSHTSGRETQYF. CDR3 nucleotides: TGTGCCAGCAGCCATACTAGCGGGAGGGAGACCCAGTACTTC.

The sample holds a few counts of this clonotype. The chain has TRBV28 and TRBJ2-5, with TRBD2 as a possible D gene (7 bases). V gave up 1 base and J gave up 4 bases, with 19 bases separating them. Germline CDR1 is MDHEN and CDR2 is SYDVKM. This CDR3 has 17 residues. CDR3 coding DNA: TGTGCCAGCAGTTTATCCCAACCGGGGGGCTTCAGAGAGACCCAGTACTTC. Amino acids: CASSLSQPGGFRETQYF.

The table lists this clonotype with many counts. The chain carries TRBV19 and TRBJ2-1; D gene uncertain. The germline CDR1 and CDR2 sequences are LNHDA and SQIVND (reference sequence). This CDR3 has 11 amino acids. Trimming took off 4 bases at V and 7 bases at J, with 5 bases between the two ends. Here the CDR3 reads CASSKGNEQFF. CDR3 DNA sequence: TGTGCCAGTAGTAAGGGTAATGAGCAGTTCTTC.

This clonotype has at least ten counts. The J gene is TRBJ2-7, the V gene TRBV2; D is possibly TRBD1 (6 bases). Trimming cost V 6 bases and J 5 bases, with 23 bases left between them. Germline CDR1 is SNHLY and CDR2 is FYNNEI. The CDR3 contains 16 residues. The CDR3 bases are TGTGCCAGCAGCCTCCTCAGAGGGTGGCCAGGGGACGAGCAGTACGTC. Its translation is CASSLLRGWPGDEQYV.

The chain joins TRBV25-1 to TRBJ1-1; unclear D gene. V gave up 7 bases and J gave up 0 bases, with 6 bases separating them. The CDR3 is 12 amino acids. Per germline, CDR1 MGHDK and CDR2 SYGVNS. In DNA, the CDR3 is TGTGCCAGCATTTCGCTGAACACTGAAGCTTTCTTT. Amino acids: CASISLNTEAFF. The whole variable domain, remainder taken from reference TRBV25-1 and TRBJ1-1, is EADIYQTPRYLVIGTGKKITLECSQTMGHDKMYWYQQDPGMELHLIHYSYGVNSTEKGDLSSESTVSRIRTEHFPLTLESARPSHTSQYLCASISLNTEAFFGQGTRLTVV.

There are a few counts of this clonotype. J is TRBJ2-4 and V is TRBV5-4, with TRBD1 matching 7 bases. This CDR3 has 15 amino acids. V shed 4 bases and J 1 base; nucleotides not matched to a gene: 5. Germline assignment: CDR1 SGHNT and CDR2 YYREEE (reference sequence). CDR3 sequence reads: CASSVTGLAKNIQYF. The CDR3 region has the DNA TGTGCCAGCAGCGTGACAGGGCTGGCCAAAAACATTCAGTACTTC. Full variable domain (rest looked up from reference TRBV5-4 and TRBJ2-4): ETGVTQSPTHLIKTRGQQVTLRCSSQSGHNTVSWYQQALGQGPQFIFQYYREEENGRGNFPPRFSGLQFPNYSSELNVNALELDDSALYLCASSVTGLAKNIQYFGAGTRLSVL.

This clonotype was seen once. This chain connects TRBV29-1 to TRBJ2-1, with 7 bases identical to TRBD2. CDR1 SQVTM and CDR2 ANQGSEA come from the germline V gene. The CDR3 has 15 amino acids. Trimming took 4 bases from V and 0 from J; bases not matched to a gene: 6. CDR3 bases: TGCAGCGTTGTGAGCGGGGTAAACTCCTACAATGAGCAGTTCTTC. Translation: CSVVSGVNSYNEQFF.

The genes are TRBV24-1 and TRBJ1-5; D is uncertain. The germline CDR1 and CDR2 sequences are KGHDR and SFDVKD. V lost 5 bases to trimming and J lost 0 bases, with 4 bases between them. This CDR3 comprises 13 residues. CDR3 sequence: CATSVNSNQPQHF. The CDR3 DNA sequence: TGTGCCACCAGTGTGAATAGCAATCAGCCCCAGCATTTT.

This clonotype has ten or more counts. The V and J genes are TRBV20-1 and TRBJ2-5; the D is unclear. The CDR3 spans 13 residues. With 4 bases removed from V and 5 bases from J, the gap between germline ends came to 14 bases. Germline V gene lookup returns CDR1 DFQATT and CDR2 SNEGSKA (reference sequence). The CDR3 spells CSAINPGRETQYF. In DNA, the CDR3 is TGCAGTGCTATAAACCCTGGCCGGGAGACCCAGTACTTC.

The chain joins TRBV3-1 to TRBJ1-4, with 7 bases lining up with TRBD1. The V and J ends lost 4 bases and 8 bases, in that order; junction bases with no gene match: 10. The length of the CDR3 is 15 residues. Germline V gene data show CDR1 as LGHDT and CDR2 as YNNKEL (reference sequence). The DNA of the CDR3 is TGTGCCAGCAGCCTGAAGACAGGGCCAGGAGAAAAACTGTTTTTT. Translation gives CASSLKTGPGEKLFF.

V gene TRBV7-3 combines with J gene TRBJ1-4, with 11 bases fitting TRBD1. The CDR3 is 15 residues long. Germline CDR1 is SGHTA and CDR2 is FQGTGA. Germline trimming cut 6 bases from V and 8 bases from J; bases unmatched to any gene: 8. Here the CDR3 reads CASSLGTGGEEKLFF. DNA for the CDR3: TGTGCCAGCAGTTTAGGGACAGGGGGAGAGGAAAAACTGTTTTTT.

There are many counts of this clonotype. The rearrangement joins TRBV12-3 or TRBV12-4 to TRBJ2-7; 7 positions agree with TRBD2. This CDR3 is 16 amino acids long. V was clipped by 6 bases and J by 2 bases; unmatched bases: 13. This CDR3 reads CASSHGGWTDAYEQYF. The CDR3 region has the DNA TGTGCCAGCAGCCACGGGGGGTGGACGGATGCCTACGAGCAGTACTTC.

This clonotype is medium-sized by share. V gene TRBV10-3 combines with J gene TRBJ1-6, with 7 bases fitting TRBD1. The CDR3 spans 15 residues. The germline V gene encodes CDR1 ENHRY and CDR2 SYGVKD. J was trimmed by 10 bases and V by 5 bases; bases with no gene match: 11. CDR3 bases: TGTGCCATCAGTAGTGACAGGGAGGGACGGTCACCCCTCCACTTT. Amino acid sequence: CAISSDREGRSPLHF.

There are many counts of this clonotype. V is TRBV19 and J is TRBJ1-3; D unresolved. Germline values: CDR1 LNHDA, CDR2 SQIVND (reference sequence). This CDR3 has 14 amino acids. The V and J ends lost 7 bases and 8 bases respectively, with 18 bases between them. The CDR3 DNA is TGTGCCAGTATGAGTTTAAGGGCCCGGGACACCATATATTTT. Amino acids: CASMSLRARDTIYF.

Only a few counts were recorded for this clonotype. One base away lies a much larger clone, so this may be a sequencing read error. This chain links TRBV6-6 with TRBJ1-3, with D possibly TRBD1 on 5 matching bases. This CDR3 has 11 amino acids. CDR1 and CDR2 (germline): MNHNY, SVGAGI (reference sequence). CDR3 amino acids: CAGGSGSTIYF. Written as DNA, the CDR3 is TGTGCCGGGGGTTCTGGAAGCACCATATATTTT.

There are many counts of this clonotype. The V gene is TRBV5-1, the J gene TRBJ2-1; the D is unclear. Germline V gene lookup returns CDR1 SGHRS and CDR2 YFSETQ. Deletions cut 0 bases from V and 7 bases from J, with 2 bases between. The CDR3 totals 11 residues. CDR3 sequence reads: CASSLENEQFF. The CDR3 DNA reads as TGCGCCAGCAGCTTGGAGAATGAGCAGTTCTTC.

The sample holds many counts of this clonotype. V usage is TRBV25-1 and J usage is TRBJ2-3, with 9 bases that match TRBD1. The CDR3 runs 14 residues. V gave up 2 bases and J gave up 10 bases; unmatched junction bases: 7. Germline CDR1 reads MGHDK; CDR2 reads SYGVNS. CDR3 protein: CASSERTGDSAQYF. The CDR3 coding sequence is TGTGCCAGCAGTGAACGGACAGGGGATTCCGCGCAGTATTTT.

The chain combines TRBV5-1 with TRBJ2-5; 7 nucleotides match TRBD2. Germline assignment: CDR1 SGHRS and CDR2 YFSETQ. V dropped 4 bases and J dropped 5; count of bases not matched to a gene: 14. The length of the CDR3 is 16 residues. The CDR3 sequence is CASSLGRGTREETQYF. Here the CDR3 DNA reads TGCGCCAGCAGCCTTGGGAGGGGAACGAGGGAGGAGACCCAGTACTTC.

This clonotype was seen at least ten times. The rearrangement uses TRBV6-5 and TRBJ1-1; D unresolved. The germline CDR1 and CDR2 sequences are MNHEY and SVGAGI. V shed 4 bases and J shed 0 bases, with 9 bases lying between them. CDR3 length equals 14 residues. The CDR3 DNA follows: TGTGCCAGCAGTTCCCCCCGGTTGAACACTGAAGCTTTCTTT. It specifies CASSSPRLNTEAFF.

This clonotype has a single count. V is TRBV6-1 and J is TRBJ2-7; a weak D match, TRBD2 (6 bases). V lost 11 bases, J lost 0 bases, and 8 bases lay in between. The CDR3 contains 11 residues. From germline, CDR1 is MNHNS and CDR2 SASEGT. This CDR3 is CAGGNSYEQYV. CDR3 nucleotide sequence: TGTGCCGGAGGGAACTCCTACGAGCAGTACGTC.

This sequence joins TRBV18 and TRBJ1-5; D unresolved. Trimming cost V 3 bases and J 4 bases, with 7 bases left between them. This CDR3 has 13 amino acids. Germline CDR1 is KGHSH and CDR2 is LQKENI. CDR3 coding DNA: TGTGCCAGCTCACCCGGCCGTAATCAGCCCCAGCATTTT. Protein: CASSPGRNQPQHF.